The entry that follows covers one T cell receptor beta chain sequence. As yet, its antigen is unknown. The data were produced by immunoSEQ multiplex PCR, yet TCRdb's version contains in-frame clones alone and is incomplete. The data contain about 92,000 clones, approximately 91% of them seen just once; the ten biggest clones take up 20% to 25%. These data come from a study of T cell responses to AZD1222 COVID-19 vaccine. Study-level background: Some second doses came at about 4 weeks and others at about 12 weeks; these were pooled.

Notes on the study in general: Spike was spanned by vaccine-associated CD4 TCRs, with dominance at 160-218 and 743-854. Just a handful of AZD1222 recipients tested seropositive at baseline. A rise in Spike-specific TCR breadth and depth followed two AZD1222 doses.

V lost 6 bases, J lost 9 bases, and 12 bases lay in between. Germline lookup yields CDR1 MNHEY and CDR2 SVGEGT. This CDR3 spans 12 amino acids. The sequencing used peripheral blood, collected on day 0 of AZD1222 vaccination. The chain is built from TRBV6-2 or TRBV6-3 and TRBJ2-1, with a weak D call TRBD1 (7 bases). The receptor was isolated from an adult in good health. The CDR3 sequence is CASSLRGVEQFF. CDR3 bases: TGTGCCAGCAGCCTCAGGGGGGTTGAGCAGTTCTTC.